Presented here are 21 T cell receptor beta chains from one specimen sequenced in a study of T-cell memory formation after mild COVID-19. A single record per CDR3 protein comes from TCRdb applying MiXCR to the 5' RACE reads. The sample lists under 400,000 distinct CDR3 sequences, 20% to 25% occurring once. Sequenced input: PBMCs or a T cell subset sorted from them (not recorded which). These receptors were obtained from an adult woman who had mild COVID-19 (a few samples of this study predate the infection). Cell type and time point are not known.

The chain couples TRBV5-1 to TRBJ2-5; D call uncertain. V dropped 4 bases and J dropped 4 bases, with 8 bases sitting between them. CDR1 is SGHRS, CDR2 YFSETQ, per germline. The CDR3 runs 12 residues. The CDR3 DNA follows: TGCGCCAGCAGCACGGAAGGAGAGACCCAGTACTTC. This gives the protein CASSTEGETQYF. Full variable domain (remainder filled in from reference TRBV5-1 and TRBJ2-5): KAGVTQTPRYLIKTRGQQVTLSCSPISGHRSVSWYQQTPGQGLQFLFEYFSETQRNKGNFPGRFSGRQFSNSRSEMNVSTLELGDSALYLCASSTEGETQYFGPGTRLLVL.

This clonotype was found a few times. DNA for the CDR3: TGTGCCAGCAGTTCACAGGGAGGTATATCTGGAAACACCATATATTTT. This translates into CASSSQGGISGNTIYF. The chain combines TRBV12-3 or TRBV12-4 with TRBJ1-3; D might be TRBD1 (6 bases). The CDR3 has 16 residues. Trimming removed 4 bases from V and 1 base from J, with 14 bases in between.

This clonotype has more than one count but fewer than ten. CDR3 coding DNA: TGCGCCAGCAGCTACGGGACCGTGAAGGACTATGGCTACACCTTC. Translated, it gives CASSYGTVKDYGYTF. The chain employs TRBV5-1 and TRBJ1-2; D perhaps matches TRBD1 (5 bases). The V and J ends lost 3 bases and 3 bases respectively, with 15 bases between them. CDR1 and CDR2 (germline): SGHRS, YFSETQ. The CDR3 spans 15 residues. The variable domain in full, with the rest retrieved from reference TRBV5-1 and TRBJ1-2, is KAGVTQTPRYLIKTRGQQVTLSCSPISGHRSVSWYQQTPGQGLQFLFEYFSETQRNKGNFPGRFSGRQFSNSRSEMNVSTLELGDSALYLCASSYGTVKDYGYTFGSGTRLTVV.

The V gene is TRBV5-1, the J gene TRBJ2-7; TRBD1 matches at 8 bases. The CDR3 length is 14 residues. CDR1 SGHRS and CDR2 YFSETQ come from the germline V gene. Trimming cost V 0 bases and J 7 bases; bases outside gene matches: 6. CDR3 DNA sequence: TGCGCCAGCAGCTTGGGGCAGGGGGCTGAGGAGCAGTACTTC. This sequence encodes CASSLGQGAEEQYF.

The J gene is TRBJ1-3, the V gene TRBV29-1; D is undetermined. The germline V gene encodes CDR1 SQVTM and CDR2 ANQGSEA. The length of the CDR3 is 14 residues. The V and J ends lost 3 bases and 1 base respectively, with 10 bases between them. The CDR3 sequence is CSVDGVRSGNTIYF. CDR3 coding DNA: TGCAGCGTTGACGGGGTGAGGTCTGGAAACACCATATATTTT.

This clonotype has only a few counts. The J gene is TRBJ2-2, the V gene TRBV5-8, with D perhaps matching TRBD2 (5 bases). The CDR3 extends over 15 amino acids. Looked up from germline, CDR1 is SGHTS and CDR2 is YDEGEE. V was shortened by 1 base and J by 7 bases, with 14 bases between the two germline ends. CDR3 DNA sequence: TGTGCCAGCAGCTTGTGGGGTCGAGGGTTCGGGGAGCTGTTTTTT. The encoded protein is CASSLWGRGFGELFF.

This clonotype was detected a few times. The chain carries TRBV2 and TRBJ2-5; 9 positions match TRBD1. The V gene's germline CDR1 is SNHLY and CDR2 FYNNEI. The CDR3 totals 15 residues. Trimming at V came to 6 bases and at J to 1 base, leaving 6 bases not matched to a gene. In DNA form, the CDR3 reads TGTGCCAGCAGACCCGGGACAGGGTTCCAAGAGACCCAGTACTTC. This gives the protein CASRPGTGFQETQYF.

The rearrangement uses TRBV6-1 and TRBJ1-2; possible D gene TRBD1, 5 bases. The CDR3 has 14 amino acids. Germline assignment: CDR1 MNHNS and CDR2 SASEGT. Trimming pared 4 bases from V and 7 bases from J, leaving 16 bases between. The CDR3 sequence: CASSGAGYGSGYTF. The CDR3 DNA reads TGTGCCAGCAGTGGGGCAGGGTACGGATCTGGCTACACCTTC.

The table lists this clonotype with a few counts. The genes are TRBV7-3 and TRBJ2-1, with 13 nucleotides matching TRBD2. V was pared by 5 bases and J by 8 bases, with 6 bases of the junction left unmatched. Germline CDR1 SGHTA, CDR2 FQGTGA. This CDR3 region has 15 residues. CDR3 nucleotides: TGTGCCAGCAGCCCCAACGGACTAGCGGGAGATGAGCAGTTCTTC. Translation: CASSPNGLAGDEQFF.

This clonotype was seen more than once but under ten times. CDR3 protein: CAWSPEGLSNQPQHF. In DNA, the CDR3 is TGTGCCTGGAGCCCGGAAGGCTTGAGCAATCAGCCCCAGCATTTT. The chain employs TRBV30 and TRBJ1-5; D remains ambiguous. V was shortened by 3 bases and J by 1 base, with 13 bases between the two germline ends. CDR1 is GTSNPN, CDR2 SVGIG, per germline (reference sequence). The CDR3 consists of 15 residues.

The sample holds a few counts of this clonotype. V usage is TRBV11-2 and J usage is TRBJ2-5; 9 nucleotides match TRBD2. Germline CDR1 and CDR2: SGHAT and FQNNGV. The V gene end was trimmed by 3 bases and the J gene end by 1 base; junction bases not matched to a gene: 12. CDR3 length: 18 residues. CDR3 bases: TGTGCCAGCAGCTTCGGGGCGGGGGGGATAAGAGCCCAAGAGACCCAGTACTTC. This codes for CASSFGAGGIRAQETQYF.

This clonotype has more than one count but fewer than ten. The junction shows a germline mismatch at one end, possibly a read error. The J gene is TRBJ2-5, the V gene TRBV24-1; TRBD2 matches 11 bases. In germline, CDR1 is KGHDR, CDR2 SFDVKD. This CDR3 comprises 14 residues. CDR3 bases: TGTGCCACCAGTGATCCCGGGACTAGCGGATCCCAACACTTC. This sequence encodes CATSDPGTSGSQHF.

This clonotype turned up a few times. The chain has TRBV29-1 and TRBJ2-1; possibly TRBD1 for D (6 bases). The ends were cut back, 6 bases at V and 8 bases at J, with 17 bases in the middle. CDR1 and CDR2 from the germline V gene are SQVTM and ANQGSEA. CDR3 length: 13 residues. This CDR3 reads CSVRPRGIDEQFF. CDR3 in DNA: TGCAGCGTGAGACCCAGGGGTATCGATGAGCAGTTCTTC.

The chain employs TRBV4-2 and TRBJ2-3; D is unclear. V lost 0 bases, J lost 6 bases, and 7 bases lay in between. Germline values: CDR1 LGHNA, CDR2 YNFKEQ. The length of the CDR3 is 13 residues. The CDR3 reads CASSQELADTQYF. Here the CDR3 DNA reads TGTGCCAGCAGCCAAGAGTTGGCGGATACGCAGTATTTT.

The chain employs TRBV4-3 and TRBJ2-7; D call uncertain. CDR1 and CDR2 from the germline V gene are LGHNA and YSLEER. V was shortened by 0 bases and J by 5 bases, with 17 bases between the two germline ends. The CDR3 sequence is 16 residues long. The CDR3, as DNA: TGCGCCAGCAGCCAAGATCTGTGGGCTAAAAGCGACGAGCAGTACTTC. Residues: CASSQDLWAKSDEQYF.

The V gene is TRBV4-3, the J gene TRBJ1-3; D is uncertain. CDR3 length equals 13 residues. V gave up 0 bases and J gave up 5 bases, with 5 bases separating them. Germline V gives CDR1 LGHNA, CDR2 YSLEER. The CDR3 DNA is TGCGCCAGCAGCCAAGATGCGCGAAACACCATATATTTT. Encoded protein: CASSQDARNTIYF.

V is TRBV12-3 or TRBV12-4 and J is TRBJ1-1; D not certain. V shed 4 bases and J shed 1 base, with 13 bases lying between them. The CDR3 loop spans 15 amino acids. The CDR3 bases are TGTGCCAGCAGTTGGGAGTCGAGGCCGAACACTGAAGCTTTCTTT. Protein product: CASSWESRPNTEAFF.

The chain has TRBV12-3 or TRBV12-4 and TRBJ1-3, with D possibly TRBD1 on 6 matching bases. The V gene lost 5 bases and the J gene lost 0 bases, with 8 bases spanning the gap. The CDR3 contains 14 residues. The DNA for the CDR3 is TGTGCCAGCAGTGCAGGGGACTCTGGAAACACCATATATTTT. It specifies CASSAGDSGNTIYF.

This clonotype was seen a handful of times. The rearrangement links TRBV7-6 to TRBJ1-1, with a tentative D call TRBD1 (5 bases). CDR1 is SGHVS, CDR2 FNYEAQ, per germline. Trimming left V 4 bases short and J 4 bases short, with 16 bases between. The CDR3 totals 15 residues. The CDR3 DNA sequence: TGTGCCAGCAGCTCACCCGGGACTGGGGGCACTGAAGCTTTCTTT. Translated: CASSSPGTGGTEAFF.

This clonotype was seen only a few times. One end of the junction fails to match germline, which may point to a read error. This rearrangement joins TRBV7-7 to TRBJ2-1, with 10 nucleotides matching TRBD2. The CDR3 spans 18 residues. Germline lookup yields CDR1 SSHAT and CDR2 FNYEAQ (reference sequence). In nucleotides, the CDR3 is TGTGCTAGCAGCTTAGACTCGCTAGCGGGAGTCGGGTACAATGAGCAGTTCTTC. This sequence encodes CASSLDSLAGVGYNEQFF.

This sequence joins TRBV14 and TRBJ2-2; the match to TRBD1 covers 7 bases. This CDR3 contains 15 residues. Germline CDR1 is SGHDN and CDR2 is FVKESK. Trimming removed 5 bases from V and 2 bases from J; junction bases left unmatched: 5. The CDR3 DNA reads TGTGCCAGCAGCTCTTACAGGGGAAACACCGGGGAGCTGTTTTTT. Translated, it gives CASSSYRGNTGELFF.